This is a list of T cell receptor beta chains from one sample in a study of response to subunit inactivated influenza vaccine. MiXCR was run by TCRdb on the RT-PCR reads, yielding one entry per CDR3 protein. This table has around 470,000 distinct CDR3 sequences, 6.5% to 8% appearing once. The source material was PBMCs from blood, sampled less than 30 months after vaccination. The source is a man in his fifties or sixties who received an inactivated influenza vaccine. CDR3s include the opening cysteine and the closing phenylalanine or tryptophan. The order of the fields is V gene, J gene, CDR3 protein.

TRBV20-1,TRBJ2-5,CSARRGGGRGETQYF
TRBV10-3,TRBJ2-3,CAISESSGVTDTQYF
TRBV19,TRBJ2-1,CASSYDIASYNEQFF
TRBV7-3,TRBJ2-3,CASSPRLASTQYF
TRBV28,TRBJ1-2,CASSKQGAAGYTF
TRBV20-1,TRBJ2-7,CSARDRRNEQYF
TRBV20-1,TRBJ2-6,CSAGMGSGANVLTF
TRBV28,TRBJ1-5,CASTWQGRTQPQHF
TRBV28,TRBJ2-1,CASSPGSEFNEQFF
TRBV4-1,TRBJ2-7,CASSQSGTGAEEQYF